These 28 T cell receptor beta chains came from one sample sequenced in a study of post-analysis software for immune sequencing data. TCR beta libraries were prepared from cDNA with unique molecular identifiers. TCRdb reprocessed the PCR reads via MiXCR and lists one record per CDR3 protein. The sample lists over 150,000 distinct CDR3 sequences, around 30% seen once, with about 1.4% in the top ten. Their recognized antigens are unknown. Study-wide findings and caveats: TRBV segments more frequent in patients than in controls numbered five and included TRBV5-6, TRBV5-1 and TRBV20-1.

What was sequenced was blood. All receptors derive from a girl aged 10 to 17 with multiple sclerosis.

Only a few counts were recorded for this clonotype. The junction does not match germline at one end; this may be a read error. CDR3: CTSSSTGGYNEQFF. For the CDR3, the DNA is TGCACCAGCAGCTCGACAGGGGGGTACAATGAGCAGTTCTTC. The chain has TRBV5-1 and TRBJ2-1, with 9 bases aligning to TRBD1. The CDR3 sequence is 14 residues long. Germline V gene data show CDR1 as SGHRS and CDR2 as YFSETQ. Using reference TRBV5-1 and TRBJ2-1 for the parts outside the CDR3, the full variable domain is KAGVTQTPRYLIKTRGQQVTLSCSPISGHRSVSWYQQTPGQGLQFLFEYFSETQRNKGNFPGRFSGRQFSNSRSEMNVSTLELGDSALYLCTSSSTGGYNEQFFGPGTRLTVL.

V usage is TRBV27 and J usage is TRBJ2-7; D is ambiguous. Trimming took off 3 bases at V and 3 bases at J, with 9 bases between the two ends. Looked up from germline, CDR1 is MNHEY and CDR2 is SMNVEV (reference sequence). CDR3 length equals 13 residues. This CDR3 is CASSFANLYEQYF. For the CDR3, the DNA is TGTGCCAGCAGTTTCGCCAATCTCTACGAGCAGTACTTC.

The chain joins TRBV7-2 to TRBJ1-1; no definite D call. Per germline, CDR1 SGHTA and CDR2 FQGNSA. The V and J ends lost 8 bases and 7 bases respectively, with 11 bases between them. The CDR3 sequence is 11 residues long. CDR3 sequence (DNA): TGTGCCAGCTGTCTACAGTATGAAGCTTTCTTT. Amino acid sequence: CASCLQYEAFF.

This clonotype was recorded at least ten times. The chain carries TRBV12-3 or TRBV12-4 and TRBJ1-2; D gene unclear. V dropped 5 bases and J dropped 1 base, with 17 bases sitting between them. CDR3 length: 16 residues. The CDR3 reads CASSPFEGKGNYGYTF. The CDR3 DNA is TGTGCCAGCAGTCCCTTTGAGGGTAAGGGTAACTATGGCTACACCTTC.

This clonotype has at least ten counts. The chain has TRBV28 and TRBJ2-7; no reliable D call. Germline V lookup: CDR1 MDHEN, CDR2 SYDVKM. V was trimmed by 1 base and J by 4 bases, leaving 17 bases between them. CDR3 length: 16 amino acids. The CDR3 reads CASSLLIRLTGYEQYF. CDR3 nucleotide sequence: TGTGCCAGCAGTTTATTAATTAGACTCACCGGATACGAGCAGTACTTC.

In DNA, the CDR3 is TGTGCCACATCAGGGAACTTTGCAACTAATGAAAAACTGTTTTTT. Amino acid sequence: CATSGNFATNEKLFF. This rearrangement joins TRBV28 to TRBJ1-4; D possibly corresponds to TRBD1 (5 bases). This CDR3 comprises 15 residues. CDR1 and CDR2 (germline): MDHEN, SYDVKM. V was shortened by 10 bases and J by 0 bases, with 15 bases between the two germline ends.

This clonotype appeared many times. The chain combines TRBV3-1 with TRBJ1-2; D might be TRBD1 (5 bases). V dropped 0 bases and J dropped 8 bases, with 13 bases sitting between them. CDR3 length equals 14 residues. Germline CDR1 LGHDT, CDR2 YNNKEL (reference sequence). The CDR3 spells CASSQDGGEYGYTF. CDR3 nucleotide sequence: TGTGCCAGCAGCCAAGATGGAGGGGAGTACGGCTACACCTTC.

This clonotype occurred many times. J is TRBJ2-7 and V is TRBV20-1; D unclear. Trimming removed 3 bases at V and 5 bases at J, with 20 bases between. Germline CDR1 DFQATT, CDR2 SNEGSKA (reference sequence). This CDR3 has 15 residues. DNA of the CDR3: TGCAGTGCTAGGGGCAGACAAACATCTATCAACGAGCAGTACTTC. Protein product: CSARGRQTSINEQYF.

CDR3 protein: CSAVKTSGGYEQYF. The CDR3 DNA reads TGCAGTGCCGTGAAGACTAGCGGGGGATACGAGCAGTACTTC. The chain employs TRBV20-1 and TRBJ2-7, with TRBD2 identical over 12 bases. J lost 4 bases, V lost 6 bases, and 7 bases had no gene match. The CDR3 has 14 amino acids. Germline-derived CDR1 and CDR2 are DFQATT and SNEGSKA (reference sequence).

Details on this clonotype: A read error is likely, as this CDR3 ends without the conserved phenylalanine or tryptophan. This chain connects TRBV27 to TRBJ2-5; weak D call: TRBD2 (6 bases). Germline lookup yields CDR1 MNHEY and CDR2 SMNVEV (reference sequence). V was trimmed by 2 bases and J by 1 base, leaving 17 bases between them. The CDR3 is 17 amino acids. In nucleotides, the CDR3 is TGTGCCAGCAGTTTACGACGACTAGTGGGAGCCCAAGAGACCCAGTACGTC. Translating it yields CASSLRRLVGAQETQYV.

This clonotype was detected once. This chain joins TRBV7-2 and TRBJ2-1, with TRBD2 identical over 11 bases. Germline V gene sequence: CDR1 SGHTA, CDR2 FQGNSA. Germline trimming cut 5 bases from V and 4 bases from J; bases unmatched to any gene: 7. This CDR3 spans 16 amino acids. The CDR3 coding sequence is TGTGCCAGCAGCACCGGGACTAGCGGCTGGTACAATGAGCAGTTCTTC. Protein sequence: CASSTGTSGWYNEQFF.

The CDR3: CASSQDLTDTQYF. Here the CDR3 DNA reads TGTGCCAGCAGCCAAGACTTGACAGATACGCAGTATTTT. The chain combines TRBV14 with TRBJ2-3, with no clear D. CDR1 SGHDN and CDR2 FVKESK come from the germline V gene. V lost 0 bases, J lost 3 bases, and 4 bases lay in between. The CDR3 consists of 13 residues.

Worth noting for this clonotype: This may be a read error, as it is one base from a much larger clone. The V gene is TRBV7-8, the J gene TRBJ2-4, with a tentative D call TRBD2 (6 bases). The tail of the sequence fits TRBJ2-7 better, so the J call may be wrong. Germline V CDR1 and CDR2: SGHVS, FQNEAQ. This CDR3 spans 12 amino acids. CDR3 in DNA: TGTGCCACTTCTAGCGAGAGTTACGAGCAGTACTTC. It is translated as CATSSESYEQYF.

The chain uses TRBV29-1 and TRBJ2-2; no reliable D call. The V end was cut by 3 bases, the J end by 9 bases, with 14 bases between. Germline assignment: CDR1 SQVTM and CDR2 ANQGSEA. This CDR3 region has 13 residues. The CDR3 reads CSVEMGLGRELFF. The CDR3 region has the DNA TGCAGCGTTGAGATGGGTCTGGGCAGGGAGCTGTTTTTT.

As concerns this clonotype: One base away lies a much larger clone, so this may be a sequencing read error. V is TRBV20-1 and J is TRBJ2-1; 9 nucleotides agree with TRBD2. CDR1 DFQATT and CDR2 SNEGSKA come from the germline V gene (reference sequence). The CDR3 contains 14 residues. In nucleotides, the CDR3 is TGCTGTGCTGCTAGCGGGATCTCCTACAATGAGCAGTTCTTC. Amino acid sequence: CCAASGISYNEQFF.

The chain employs TRBV2 and TRBJ2-1, with 7 bases fitting TRBD2. Trimming at V came to 6 bases and at J to 1 base, leaving 9 bases not matched to a gene. The CDR3 has 16 amino acids. CDR1 and CDR2 from the germline V gene are SNHLY and FYNNEI. CDR3 protein: CASSGRAGISYNEQFF. As DNA, the CDR3 is TGTGCCAGCAGCGGACGAGCGGGAATTTCCTACAATGAGCAGTTCTTC.

This clonotype was observed a handful of times. The rearrangement joins TRBV19 to TRBJ1-5; tentatively, D is TRBD1 (6 bases). Trimming cost V 10 bases and J 9 bases, with 28 bases left between them. Germline lookup yields CDR1 LNHDA and CDR2 SQIVND (reference sequence). This CDR3 contains 16 residues. The DNA of the CDR3 is TGTGCCACCTCAATCGCAGGGGAGGTTCGAATATTGCCCCAGCATTTT. It codes for CATSIAGEVRILPQHF.

The sample holds a few counts of this clonotype. This chain links TRBV11-2 with TRBJ1-1; 9 positions match TRBD1. The CDR3 is 13 residues long. After removal of 3 bases from V and 8 bases from J, the junction contained 4 bases not matched to a gene. Per the germline V gene, CDR1 is SGHAT and CDR2 is FQNNGV. CDR3 amino acids: CASSFRDRDEAFF. In nucleotides, the CDR3 is TGTGCCAGCAGCTTCCGGGACAGGGACGAAGCTTTCTTT.

There are many counts of this clonotype. The chain joins TRBV10-3 to TRBJ2-1; 7 nucleotides agree with TRBD2. Trimming took 3 bases from V and 8 from J; bases not matched to a gene: 4. Per the germline V gene, CDR1 is ENHRY and CDR2 is SYGVKD. This CDR3 spans 13 amino acids. For the CDR3, the DNA is TGTGCCATCAGTGAAGCGGGGATTCATGAGCAGTTCTTC. The encoded protein is CAISEAGIHEQFF.

This clonotype was counted at least ten times. The V and J genes are TRBV24-1 and TRBJ2-7, with 8 bases aligning to TRBD1. After removal of 1 base from V and 6 bases from J, the junction contained 4 bases not matched to a gene. CDR1 and CDR2 from the germline V gene are KGHDR and SFDVKD. The CDR3 is 14 amino acids. CDR3 DNA sequence: TGTGCCACCAGTGATTTATTCGGGACAGGCGAGCAGTACTTC. As protein: CATSDLFGTGEQYF.

This clonotype was counted between two and nine times. The junction departs from germline at one end; a sequencing error may be responsible. The chain combines TRBV16 with TRBJ1-2; TRBD1 aligns across 7 bases. Germline V gene lookup returns CDR1 KGHSY and CDR2 FQNENV. The CDR3 loop spans 14 amino acids. CDR3 sequence reads: CASSQSTGHYGCTF. In DNA, the CDR3 is TGTGCCAGCAGCCAATCGACAGGGCACTATGGCTGCACCTTC.

This clonotype came up a few times. A much larger clone is a single base away; this may be a read error. The chain employs TRBV15 and TRBJ2-5, with 8 positions matching TRBD2. This CDR3 is built from 16 residues. After removal of 1 base from V and 6 bases from J, the junction contained 10 bases not matched to a gene. The germline CDR1 and CDR2 sequences are LNHNV and YYDKDF (reference sequence). Written as DNA, the CDR3 is TGTGCCACCAGCAGAGTATCGGGACTAGGGCAAAAGACCCAGTACTTC. Translating it yields CATSRVSGLGQKTQYF.

A remark on this clonotype: An end of the junction differs from the germline gene, which may be a read error. The chain recombines TRBV7-8 with TRBJ2-7; the match to TRBD2 covers 8 bases. CDR1 is SGHVS, CDR2 FQNEAQ, per germline. This CDR3 comprises 14 residues. The CDR3 region is CASSFSGSNYERYF. CDR3 DNA sequence: TGTGCCAGCAGCTTCAGCGGGAGTAACTACGAGCGGTACTTC.

This clonotype was picked up many times. V gene TRBV10-3 combines with J gene TRBJ2-7; D may be TRBD2 (6 bases). V was pared by 1 base and J by 2 bases, with 12 bases between. This CDR3 contains 15 residues. CDR1 is ENHRY and CDR2 is SYGVKD in the germline V gene. The CDR3 sequence: CAISEFKGLPYEQYF. The CDR3, as DNA: TGTGCCATCAGTGAGTTTAAGGGACTGCCCTACGAGCAGTACTTC.

Comments on this clonotype: A much larger clonotype is one base distant, so this may be a read error. The chain employs TRBV12-3 or TRBV12-4 and TRBJ2-1, with 11 bases that match TRBD2. CDR3 length: 15 residues. V was clipped by 6 bases and J by 5 bases; unmatched bases: 6. The DNA for the CDR3 is TGTGCCAGCAGGAATCTAGCGGGAGGCCACAATGAGCAGTTCTTC. This codes for CASRNLAGGHNEQFF.

This clonotype was recorded a few times. This sequence joins TRBV20-1 and TRBJ2-5; 15 bases align to TRBD2. V was clipped by 6 bases and J by 4 bases; unmatched bases: 18. The CDR3 length is 19 residues. Germline assignment: CDR1 DFQATT and CDR2 SNEGSKA (reference sequence). The CDR3 DNA sequence: TGCAGTGCCGAAGGACAAACCCGGACTAGCGGGAGGGCCAGAGAGACCCAGTACTTC. As protein: CSAEGQTRTSGRARETQYF.

This chain joins TRBV14 and TRBJ2-5; tentatively, D is TRBD1 or TRBD2 (5 bases each). V was cut by 0 bases and J by 8 bases, with 16 bases left in between. The CDR3 contains 15 residues. Germline V gene sequence: CDR1 SGHDN, CDR2 FVKESK. The chain's CDR3 is CASSQEEGTKSTQYF. Written as DNA, the CDR3 is TGTGCCAGCAGCCAAGAAGAAGGGACCAAGAGTACCCAGTACTTC. Supplemented by reference TRBV14 and TRBJ2-5, the full variable domain reads EAGVTQFPSHSVIEKGQTVTLRCDPISGHDNLYWYRRVMGKEIKFLLHFVKESKQDESGMPNNRFLAERTGGTYSTLKVQPAELEDSGVYFCASSQEEGTKSTQYFGPGTRLLVL.

The rearrangement uses TRBV27 and TRBJ1-1; D may be TRBD1 (6 bases). Germline V lookup: CDR1 MNHEY, CDR2 SMNVEV (reference sequence). Trimming pared 6 bases from V and 4 bases from J, leaving 21 bases between. The CDR3 has 16 residues. Here the CDR3 DNA reads TGTGCCAGCAGCATCGACAGGCGTAGGGGAGGCACTGAAGCTTTCTTT. Residues: CASSIDRRRGGTEAFF.